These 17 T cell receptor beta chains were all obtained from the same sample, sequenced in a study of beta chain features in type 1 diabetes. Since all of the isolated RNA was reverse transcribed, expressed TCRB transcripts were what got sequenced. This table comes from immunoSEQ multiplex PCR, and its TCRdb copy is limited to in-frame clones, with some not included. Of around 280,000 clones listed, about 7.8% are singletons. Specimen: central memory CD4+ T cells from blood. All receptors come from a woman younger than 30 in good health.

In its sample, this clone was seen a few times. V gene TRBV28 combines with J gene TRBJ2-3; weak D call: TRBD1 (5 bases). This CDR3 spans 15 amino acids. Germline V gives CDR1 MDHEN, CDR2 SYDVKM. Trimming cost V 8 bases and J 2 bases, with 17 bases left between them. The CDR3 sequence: CASSRDRGLTDTQYF. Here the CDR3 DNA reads TGTGCCAGCTCCCGAGATAGGGGTCTCACAGATACGCAGTATTTT.

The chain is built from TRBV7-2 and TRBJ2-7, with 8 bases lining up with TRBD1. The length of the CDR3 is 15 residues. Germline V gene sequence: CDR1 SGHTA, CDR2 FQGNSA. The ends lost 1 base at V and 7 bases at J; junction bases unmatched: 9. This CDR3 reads CASSLVSGGAWEQYV. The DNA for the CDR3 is TGTGCCAGCAGCTTAGTGTCAGGGGGCGCGTGGGAGCAGTACGTC.

CDR3 DNA: TGTGCCAGCAGTGCCGGAGGGGGTCGGGAGACCCAGTACTTC. Translation gives CASSAGGGRETQYF. The chain employs TRBV6-1 and TRBJ2-5; the D gene could be TRBD1 or TRBD2 (6 bases each). Trimming removed 4 bases at V and 5 bases at J, with 14 bases between. From germline, CDR1 is MNHNS and CDR2 SASEGT. The CDR3 has 14 amino acids.

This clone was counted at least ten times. The CDR3 DNA reads as TGTGCCAGCAGCCCTACGGGAGAGTATGGCTACACCTTC. Protein: CASSPTGEYGYTF. The chain has TRBV5-4 and TRBJ1-2; no firm D call. Germline V gene data show CDR1 as SGHNT and CDR2 as YYREEE (reference sequence). The CDR3 has 13 amino acids. V lost 4 bases to trimming and J lost 5 bases, with 12 bases between them.

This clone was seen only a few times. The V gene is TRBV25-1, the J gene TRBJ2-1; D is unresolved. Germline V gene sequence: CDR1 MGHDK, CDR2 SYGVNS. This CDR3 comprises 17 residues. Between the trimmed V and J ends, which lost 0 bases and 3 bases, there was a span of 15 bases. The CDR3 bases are TGTGCCAGCAGTGAATACGGCGGCAGAACCAACTACAATGAGCAGTTCTTC. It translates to CASSEYGGRTNYNEQFF.

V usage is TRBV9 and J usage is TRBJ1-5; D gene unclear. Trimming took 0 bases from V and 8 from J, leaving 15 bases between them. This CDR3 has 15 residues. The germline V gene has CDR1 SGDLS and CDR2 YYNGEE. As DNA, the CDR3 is TGTGCCAGCAGCGTAGCCGGAAGTTTGGAGGAGCCCCAGCATTTT. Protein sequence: CASSVAGSLEEPQHF.

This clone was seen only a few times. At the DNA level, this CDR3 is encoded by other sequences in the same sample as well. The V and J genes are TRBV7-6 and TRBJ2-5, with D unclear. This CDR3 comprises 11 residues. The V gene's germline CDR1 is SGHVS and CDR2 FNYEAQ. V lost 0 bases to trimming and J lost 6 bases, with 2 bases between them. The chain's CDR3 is CASSLAQTQYF. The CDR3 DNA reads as TGTGCCAGCAGCTTAGCGCAGACCCAGTACTTC.

The CDR3 protein is CAIGWQYEQYV. CDR3 bases: TGTGCCATCGGGTGGCAGTACGAGCAGTACGTC. The rearrangement joins TRBV10-3 to TRBJ2-7, with D uncertain. The CDR3 covers 11 residues. Per germline, CDR1 ENHRY and CDR2 SYGVKD. Deletions cut 8 bases from V and 4 bases from J, with 9 bases between.

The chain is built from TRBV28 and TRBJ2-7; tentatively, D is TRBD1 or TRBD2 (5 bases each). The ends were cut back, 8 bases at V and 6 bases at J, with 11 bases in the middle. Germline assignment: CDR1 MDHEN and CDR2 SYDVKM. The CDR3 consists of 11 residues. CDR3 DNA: TGTGCCAGCGGGGGATACGGCGAGCAGTACGTC. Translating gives CASGGYGEQYV.

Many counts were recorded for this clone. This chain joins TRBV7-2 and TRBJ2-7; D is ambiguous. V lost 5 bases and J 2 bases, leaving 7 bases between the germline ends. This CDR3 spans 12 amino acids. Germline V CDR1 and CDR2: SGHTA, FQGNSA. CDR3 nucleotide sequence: TGTGCCAGCAGCCTAAGACCCTACGAGCAGTACGTC. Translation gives CASSLRPYEQYV.

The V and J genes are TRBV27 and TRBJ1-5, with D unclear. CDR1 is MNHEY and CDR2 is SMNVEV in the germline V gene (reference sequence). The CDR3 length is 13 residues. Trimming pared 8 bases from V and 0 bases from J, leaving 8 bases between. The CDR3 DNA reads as TGTGCCAGCGCTAAGAATAGCAATCAGCCCCAGCATTTT. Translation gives CASAKNSNQPQHF.

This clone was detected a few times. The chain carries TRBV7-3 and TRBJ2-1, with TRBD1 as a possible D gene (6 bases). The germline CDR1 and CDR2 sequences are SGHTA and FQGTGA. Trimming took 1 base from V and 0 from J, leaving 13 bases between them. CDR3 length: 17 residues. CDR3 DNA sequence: TGTGCCAGCAGCTTAAGGGAACAGGGTTCCTCCTACAATGAGCAGTTCTTC. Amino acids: CASSLREQGSSYNEQFF.

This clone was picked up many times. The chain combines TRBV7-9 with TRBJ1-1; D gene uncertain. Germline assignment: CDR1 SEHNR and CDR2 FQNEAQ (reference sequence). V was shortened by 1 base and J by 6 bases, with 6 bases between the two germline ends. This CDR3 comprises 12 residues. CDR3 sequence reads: CASSLDVAEAFF. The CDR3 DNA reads TGTGCCAGCAGCTTAGATGTCGCTGAAGCTTTCTTT.

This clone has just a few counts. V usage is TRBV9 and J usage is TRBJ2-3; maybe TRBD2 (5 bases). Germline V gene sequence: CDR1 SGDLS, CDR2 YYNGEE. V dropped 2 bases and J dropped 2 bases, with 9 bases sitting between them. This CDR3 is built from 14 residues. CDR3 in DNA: TGTGCCAGCAGCGTTCTAGCAGACACAGATACGCAGTATTTT. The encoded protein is CASSVLADTDTQYF.

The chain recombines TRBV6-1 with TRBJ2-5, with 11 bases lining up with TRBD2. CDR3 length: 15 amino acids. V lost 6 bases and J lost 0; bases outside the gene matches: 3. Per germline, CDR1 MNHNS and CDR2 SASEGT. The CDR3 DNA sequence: TGTGCCAGCAGCCGACTAGCGGGGAACCAAGAGACCCAGTACTTC. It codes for CASSRLAGNQETQYF.

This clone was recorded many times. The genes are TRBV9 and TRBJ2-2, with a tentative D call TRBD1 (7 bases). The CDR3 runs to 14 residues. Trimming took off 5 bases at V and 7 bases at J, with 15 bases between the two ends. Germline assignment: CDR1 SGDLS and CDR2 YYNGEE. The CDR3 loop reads CASREGATLGELFF. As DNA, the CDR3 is TGTGCCAGCAGGGAGGGGGCGACCCTCGGGGAGCTGTTTTTT. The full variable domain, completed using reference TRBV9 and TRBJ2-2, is DSGVTQTPKHLITATGQRVTLRCSPRSGDLSVYWYQQSLDQGLQFLIQYYNGEERAKGNILERFSAQQFPDLHSELNLSSLELGDSALYFCASREGATLGELFFGEGSRLTVL.

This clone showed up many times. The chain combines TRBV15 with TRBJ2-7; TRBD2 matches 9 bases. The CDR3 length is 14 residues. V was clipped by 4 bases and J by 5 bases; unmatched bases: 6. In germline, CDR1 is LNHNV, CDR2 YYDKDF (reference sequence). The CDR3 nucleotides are TGTGCCACCAGCAAGGCGGGAGGGACCAACGAGCAGTACTTC. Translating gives CATSKAGGTNEQYF.